Following are 20 T cell receptor beta chains from one sample sequenced in a study of CD8+CD57+ T cells in acquired aplastic anemia. All patients picked for sequencing had shown, by flow cytometry, an expansion of CD8+CD57+ cells. Both TCR beta VDJ combination and CDR3 sequence profiling were carried out. Genomic DNA was the template for this profiling. TCRdb fed the reads into MiXCR, producing one record per CDR3 protein. The sample lists about 160,000 distinct CDR3 sequences, around 48% seen once, with approximately 3% in the top ten. Material: sorted CD4+, CD8+, or CD8+CD57+ T cells (not recorded which) from PBMCs. The receptors come from a human donor with aplastic anemia.

V gene TRBV28 combines with J gene TRBJ2-1; the match to TRBD1 covers 9 bases. The CDR3 totals 15 residues. From germline, CDR1 is MDHEN and CDR2 SYDVKM. The ends lost 4 bases at V and 9 bases at J; junction bases unmatched: 10. The CDR3 loop is CASSSGDRGSREQFF. For the CDR3, the DNA is TGTGCCAGCAGTTCGGGCGACAGGGGGTCTCGTGAGCAGTTCTTC.

This clonotype was recorded at least ten times. This rearrangement joins TRBV5-6 to TRBJ1-2; TRBD1 aligns across 9 bases. Germline V CDR1 and CDR2: SGHDT, YYEEEE. The J segment lost 6 bases and the V segment lost 4 bases, leaving 4 bases of the junction unmatched. The length of the CDR3 is 13 residues. The chain's CDR3 is CASSLGQGHGYTF. The CDR3 region has the DNA TGTGCCAGCAGCCTGGGACAGGGTCATGGCTACACCTTC.

The rearrangement joins TRBV24-1 to TRBJ2-3; 8 nucleotides align to TRBD2. The CDR3 consists of 14 residues. From germline, CDR1 is KGHDR and CDR2 SFDVKD. After removal of 4 bases from V and 11 bases from J, the junction contained 10 bases not matched to a gene. The CDR3 coding sequence is TGTGCCACCAGTGACCCTCGACGGGAGGGTGAGCAGTATTTT. Translated, it gives CATSDPRREGEQYF.

CDR3 DNA: TGTGCCAGCAGTGTTTTCCTAGCGGGAGCAGATACGCAGTATTTT. It encodes CASSVFLAGADTQYF. This chain uses TRBV25-1 with TRBJ2-3, with 10 bases that match TRBD2. The ends lost 4 bases at V and 4 bases at J; junction bases unmatched: 5. The CDR3 extends over 15 amino acids. The germline V gene has CDR1 MGHDK and CDR2 SYGVNS.

This sequence joins TRBV12-3 or TRBV12-4 and TRBJ1-4; 9 nucleotides agree with TRBD1. This CDR3 spans 14 amino acids. Trimming cost V 5 bases and J 6 bases; bases outside gene matches: 4. CDR3 protein: CASSPDRGHEKLFF. The CDR3 coding sequence is TGTGCCAGCAGTCCGGACAGGGGACATGAAAAACTGTTTTTT.

This clonotype was counted many times. The chain joins TRBV12-3 or TRBV12-4 to TRBJ2-7; D remains ambiguous. CDR3 size: 14 residues. With 3 bases removed from V and 5 bases from J, the gap between germline ends came to 14 bases. CDR3 DNA: TGTGCCAGCAGTTTTTTACGGGCCGTCGACGAGCAGTACTTC. Its protein is CASSFLRAVDEQYF.

The CDR3 DNA sequence: TGTGCCAGCAGCGACATAGGGGGAGGGCAGGAGACCCAGTACTTC. It yields the protein CASSDIGGGQETQYF. The V call is TRBV6-1, the J call TRBJ2-5; D perhaps matches TRBD2 (7 bases). The CDR3 spans 15 residues. Trimming removed 6 bases at V and 5 bases at J, with 19 bases between. Germline V lookup: CDR1 MNHNS, CDR2 SASEGT.

On this clonotype: This may be a read error, as it is one base from a much larger clone. The rearrangement joins TRBV5-1 to TRBJ1-4; D unresolved. Per the germline V gene, CDR1 is SGHRS and CDR2 is YFSETQ. CDR3 length: 15 amino acids. CDR3 DNA: TGCGCCAGCAACTTGGTGGCCAGCACTAATGAAAAACTGTTTTTT. It translates to CASNLVASTNEKLFF.

J is TRBJ2-2 and V is TRBV10-3; a possible D gene is TRBD1 (6 bases). Per germline, CDR1 ENHRY and CDR2 SYGVKD. CDR3 length: 14 amino acids. Trimming left V 7 bases short and J 0 bases short, with 9 bases between. CDR3 DNA: TGTGCCATCAAAGGGACACCGAACACCGGGGAGCTGTTTTTT. Translated, it gives CAIKGTPNTGELFF.

This clonotype has ten or more counts. This rearrangement joins TRBV11-2 to TRBJ2-7; TRBD2 matches 7 bases. CDR3 length: 14 residues. V trimming: 5 bases; J trimming: 3 bases; junction bases outside the gene matches: 7. Germline CDR1 and CDR2: SGHAT and FQNNGV. DNA of the CDR3: TGTGCCAGCAGCGCCGGACTAGAACGCTACGAGCAGTACTTC. Translated: CASSAGLERYEQYF.

This clonotype has only a few counts. This sequence joins TRBV11-2 and TRBJ2-1; D call uncertain. Looked up from germline, CDR1 is SGHAT and CDR2 is FQNNGV. V shed 3 bases and J shed 9 bases, with 18 bases lying between them. This CDR3 spans 15 amino acids. The DNA of the CDR3 is TGTGCCAGCAGCTTCCCCGGGTCTCTGAATCTTGAGCAGTTCTTC. Protein product: CASSFPGSLNLEQFF. Combining the CDR3 with reference TRBV11-2 and TRBJ2-1 gives the whole variable domain EAGVAQSPRYKIIEKRQSVAFWCNPISGHATLYWYQQILGQGPKLLIQFQNNGVVDDSQLPKDRFSAERLKGVDSTLKIQPAKLEDSAVYLCASSFPGSLNLEQFFGPGTRLTVL.

The count of this clonotype is one. The rearrangement links TRBV11-2 to TRBJ2-7; TRBD2 matches at 11 bases. This CDR3 contains 17 residues. Germline CDR1 and CDR2: SGHAT and FQNNGV. V lost 3 bases and J lost 5; bases outside the gene matches: 12. The CDR3 loop is CASSFEMVAGGPHEQYF. The CDR3 DNA sequence: TGTGCCAGCAGCTTTGAGATGGTAGCGGGAGGGCCCCACGAGCAGTACTTC.

A word on this clonotype: A read error may be the cause here, since a much bigger clone is one base away. The genes are TRBV6-2 or TRBV6-3 and TRBJ2-7; weak D call: TRBD2 (5 bases). Germline V gene lookup returns CDR1 MNHEY and CDR2 SVGEGT. The CDR3 has 16 amino acids. This chain's CDR3 is CACSYGPGLEGYEQYF. The DNA for the CDR3 is TGTGCCTGCAGTTACGGTCCCGGCCTCGAGGGATACGAGCAGTACTTC.

The gene calls are TRBV29-1 and TRBJ2-3, with 9 bases aligning to TRBD2. Per the germline V gene, CDR1 is SQVTM and CDR2 is ANQGSEA. The V gene end was trimmed by 5 bases and the J gene end by 0 bases; junction bases not matched to a gene: 3. The CDR3 runs 14 residues. The CDR3 coding sequence is TGCAGCGTTAGCAGCGGGGGGAGCACAGATACGCAGTATTTT. The encoded protein is CSVSSGGSTDTQYF.

The CDR3 bases are TGTGCCAGCAGCTTAACTACGGGGACAGGGCGGGACGAGCAGTACTTC. It is translated as CASSLTTGTGRDEQYF. The gene calls are TRBV7-3 and TRBJ2-7; 9 bases agree with TRBD1. The V and J ends lost 0 bases and 5 bases, in that order; junction bases with no gene match: 8. The CDR3 length is 16 residues. In germline, CDR1 is SGHTA, CDR2 FQGTGA. Based on the CDR3 plus reference TRBV7-3 and TRBJ2-7, the full variable domain is GAGVSQTPSNKVTEKGKYVELRCDPISGHTALYWYRQSLGQGPEFLIYFQGTGAADDSGLPNDRFFAVRPEGSVSTLKIQRTERGDSAVYLCASSLTTGTGRDEQYFGPGTRLTVT.

This clonotype was recorded many times. The rearrangement joins TRBV12-3 or TRBV12-4 to TRBJ2-7; unclear D gene. V lost 8 bases to trimming and J lost 6 bases, with 8 bases between them. The CDR3 extends over 10 amino acids. The CDR3 DNA sequence: TGTGCCAGCGGCTTCCGCGAGCAGTACTTC. Amino acids: CASGFREQYF.

The chain is built from TRBV10-3 and TRBJ1-4, with TRBD1 as a possible D gene (5 bases). The CDR3 is 12 amino acids. Trimming took off 10 bases at V and 5 bases at J, with 11 bases between the two ends. In germline, CDR1 is ENHRY, CDR2 SYGVKD. CDR3 amino acids: CATSGRNEKLFF. CDR3 coding DNA: TGTGCCACCTCGGGGCGGAATGAAAAACTGTTTTTT.

The chain combines TRBV5-4 with TRBJ2-6; no clear D. The germline V gene has CDR1 SGHNT and CDR2 YYREEE (reference sequence). Trimming cost V 0 bases and J 0 bases, with 10 bases left between them. This CDR3 region has 17 residues. The CDR3 sequence is CASSLEPAHSGANVLTF. The CDR3 DNA follows: TGTGCCAGCAGCTTGGAACCAGCTCACTCTGGGGCCAACGTCCTGACTTTC.

V usage is TRBV29-1 and J usage is TRBJ2-1, with D tentatively TRBD1 (5 bases). Germline CDR1 and CDR2: SQVTM and ANQGSEA. Trimming pared 5 bases from V and 6 bases from J, leaving 17 bases between. The CDR3 loop spans 14 amino acids. The CDR3 here is CSVQGVTAVNEQFF. DNA of the CDR3: TGCAGCGTTCAAGGGGTGACAGCCGTCAATGAGCAGTTCTTC.

The gene calls are TRBV7-2 and TRBJ1-5, with TRBD1 matching 10 bases. The CDR3 is made up of 15 amino acids. V gave up 5 bases and J gave up 7 bases; unmatched junction bases: 8. In germline, CDR1 is SGHTA, CDR2 FQGNSA. Here the CDR3 reads CASSQGQGSGQPQHF. The CDR3 region has the DNA TGTGCCAGCAGCCAGGGACAGGGGAGTGGACAGCCCCAGCATTTT.